Sequencing of this TCR beta chain was carried out in a study of vaccination effects on CD4 cells after COVID-19. Study summary: Every well got around 1.9 million PBMC, which were grown with about 10 IU/ml IL-2 and 8.5 to 10 ug/ml peptides.

The study, taken as a whole, reports: Early timepoints after infection were absent, and convalescent patients were few in the study. Pronounced clonal contraction occurred in clones induced by infection and by vaccine late after vaccination.

A roughly 11-day culture period preceded the isolation of CD4+ T cells. Convalescent patients had PCR-confirmed SARS-CoV-2 infection between March and December 2020. BNT162b2 vaccine or mRNA-1273 vaccine was given to participants in two doses. Cultures had half their medium replaced with IL-2 medium on days 3 and 7. Turning to this clone: No antigen is known for it.

The germline CDR1 and CDR2 sequences are SQVTM and ANQGSEA. The CDR3 loop spans 12 amino acids. Trimming stripped 6 bases from V and 6 bases from J, with 11 bases between. Generated by immunoSEQ multiplex PCR, the TCRdb table keeps only in-frame clones and is missing some. The sample lists roughly 30,000 clones; approximately 77% were seen once. This specimen consisted of CD4+ T cells from PBMCs cultured without peptide, obtained after COVID-19 vaccination. This receptor was taken from a human donor who had a prior SARS-CoV-2 infection. The chain links TRBV29-1 to TRBJ1-4; perhaps TRBD1 as D (6 bases). The CDR3 here is CSVRQDHEKLFF. The CDR3 nucleotides read TGCAGCGTGAGACAGGACCATGAAAAACTGTTTTTT.